This T cell receptor beta chain was sequenced in a study of Tregs in tolerant kidney transplant recipients. Broader study findings: Some patients' samples used different primers over time, so nucleotide sequences weren't comparable.

On this clone itself: The target antigen is unknown.

From germline, CDR1 is SGHTA and CDR2 FQGNSA. There are 18 residues in the CDR3. With 5 bases clipped from V and 7 bases from J, the junction kept 12 bases outside the gene matches. Unstimulated regulatory T cells (CD4+CD25+CD127-), CD4+CD25- non-regulatory cells, CD4 and CD8 cells were FACS-sorted from thawed PBMCs. The assay was immunoSEQ multiplex PCR, and TCRdb's table has in-frame clones only and misses some. The data show about 73,000 clones, with about 98% seen just once and around 0.6% held by the top ten. Here the sequenced sample was CD4+ T cells from blood, taken before the transplant. The source is a human donor who received a combined kidney and bone marrow transplant. J is TRBJ2-3 and V is TRBV7-2; 16 bases are a match to TRBD2. The CDR3 nucleotides are TGTGCCAGCAGCCCACCGGGACTAGCGGGGGGGCCGAGGAATACGCAGTATTTT. It encodes CASSPPGLAGGPRNTQYF.